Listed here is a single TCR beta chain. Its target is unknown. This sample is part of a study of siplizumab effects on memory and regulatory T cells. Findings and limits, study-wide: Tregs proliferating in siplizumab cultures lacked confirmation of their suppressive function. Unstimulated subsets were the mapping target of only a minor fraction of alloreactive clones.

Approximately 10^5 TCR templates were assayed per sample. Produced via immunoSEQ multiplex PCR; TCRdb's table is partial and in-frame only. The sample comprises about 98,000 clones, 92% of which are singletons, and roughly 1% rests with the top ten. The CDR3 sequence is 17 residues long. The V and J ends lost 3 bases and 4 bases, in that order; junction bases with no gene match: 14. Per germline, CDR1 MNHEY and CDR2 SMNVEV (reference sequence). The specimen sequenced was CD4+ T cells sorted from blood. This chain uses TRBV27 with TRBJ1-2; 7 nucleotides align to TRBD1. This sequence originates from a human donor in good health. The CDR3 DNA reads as TGTGCCAGCAGTTTCAGGACAGGCCAAGCCCAGTCCTATGGCTACACCTTC. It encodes CASSFRTGQAQSYGYTF.